These 29 T cell receptor beta chains originate from one sample sequenced in a study of technical replicates of blood from several donors. TCRdb's copy holds only in-frame clones and misses some; the assay was immunoSEQ multiplex PCR. Here the sample spans more than 90,000 clones, under 97% being singletons. The specimen sequenced was T cells isolated from PBMCs. All receptors come from a human donor in good health.

The chain combines TRBV7-6 with TRBJ2-3; TRBD2 matches at 7 bases. The V gene end was trimmed by 2 bases and the J gene end by 4 bases; junction bases not matched to a gene: 6. Germline lookup yields CDR1 SGHVS and CDR2 FNYEAQ. The CDR3 is made up of 15 amino acids. In nucleotides, the CDR3 is TGTGCCAGCAGCTTAAAGTTTGGACTAGCAGATACGCAGTATTTT. Amino acid sequence: CASSLKFGLADTQYF.

The V gene is TRBV5-1, the J gene TRBJ1-1, with TRBD1 matching 7 bases. There are 15 residues in the CDR3. Germline CDR1 and CDR2: SGHRS and YFSETQ. V lost 6 bases, J lost 5 bases, and 13 bases stayed unmatched. The CDR3 spells CASTWGRGLRTEAFF. The DNA for the CDR3 is TGCGCCAGCACCTGGGGAAGGGGGCTCCGTACTGAAGCTTTCTTT. Using reference TRBV5-1 and TRBJ1-1 for the parts outside the CDR3, the full variable domain is KAGVTQTPRYLIKTRGQQVTLSCSPISGHRSVSWYQQTPGQGLQFLFEYFSETQRNKGNFPGRFSGRQFSNSRSEMNVSTLELGDSALYLCASTWGRGLRTEAFFGQGTRLTVV.

This chain links TRBV6-5 with TRBJ2-5, with TRBD2 matching over 9 bases. Germline CDR1 reads MNHEY; CDR2 reads SVGAGI. CDR3 length equals 16 residues. Unmatched junction bases numbered 9, after V lost 2 bases and J lost 5 bases. This chain's CDR3 is CASSYRREGGAETQYF. The CDR3 DNA reads TGTGCCAGCAGTTACAGGCGGGAGGGCGGTGCGGAGACCCAGTACTTC.

The rearrangement links TRBV5-1 to TRBJ2-7, with 10 nucleotides matching TRBD2. The CDR3 runs to 15 residues. Trimming took 3 bases from V and 3 from J; bases not matched to a gene: 6. Per germline, CDR1 SGHRS and CDR2 YFSETQ. The CDR3 sequence: CASSSSSGGGYEQYF. The DNA of the CDR3 is TGCGCCAGCAGCTCCTCTAGCGGGGGAGGCTACGAGCAGTACTTC.

The V gene is TRBV7-9, the J gene TRBJ2-3; 7 nucleotides align to TRBD2. Germline V gene data show CDR1 as SEHNR and CDR2 as FQNEAQ (reference sequence). This CDR3 is 16 amino acids long. Losses at the gene ends were 1 base for V and 0 bases for J; bases not matched to a gene: 4. Here the CDR3 DNA reads TGTGCCAGCAGCTTAGGGCTAGCGGCTAGCACAGATACGCAGTATTTT. The encoded protein is CASSLGLAASTDTQYF.

V and J are TRBV19 and TRBJ2-1; no reliable D call. Between the trimmed V and J ends, which lost 2 bases and 4 bases, there was a span of 3 bases. This CDR3 has 12 amino acids. Germline-derived CDR1 and CDR2 are LNHDA and SQIVND (reference sequence). This CDR3 is CASSIQYNEQFF. CDR3 DNA: TGTGCCAGTAGTATACAGTACAATGAGCAGTTCTTC.

The chain links TRBV7-3 to TRBJ2-7, with TRBD1 as a possible D gene (6 bases). This CDR3 has 13 residues. Trimming removed 2 bases at V and 5 bases at J, with 10 bases between. CDR1 is SGHTA, CDR2 FQGTGA, per germline. CDR3 in amino acids: CASSLFQGNEQYF. For the CDR3, the DNA is TGTGCCAGCAGCTTATTTCAGGGGAACGAGCAGTACTTC.

This clone was recorded once. The chain has TRBV4-1 and TRBJ1-5; tentative D call: TRBD1 (5 bases). The CDR3 has 15 amino acids. V lost 2 bases and J 2 bases, leaving 10 bases between the germline ends. Germline CDR1 MGHRA, CDR2 YSYEKL. Here the CDR3 DNA reads TGCGCCAGCAGCCAACCAGGGTATGGCAATCAGCCCCAGCATTTT. Protein: CASSQPGYGNQPQHF.

This rearrangement joins TRBV25-1 to TRBJ1-2, with 7 bases aligning to TRBD1. V trimming: 3 bases; J trimming: 4 bases; junction bases outside the gene matches: 2. CDR3 size: 13 residues. Germline V gene sequence: CDR1 MGHDK, CDR2 SYGVNS. CDR3 loop: CASSEGQLYGYTF. The CDR3 region has the DNA TGTGCCAGCAGTGAGGGACAGCTCTATGGCTACACCTTC.

The genes are TRBV6-1 and TRBJ2-7; tentative D call: TRBD2 (5 bases). The CDR3 extends over 14 amino acids. V lost 2 bases and J lost 1, with 9 bases in between. Germline CDR1 MNHNS, CDR2 SASEGT. DNA for the CDR3: TGTGCCAGCAGTGAATCACTAGGATCCTACGAGCAGTACTTC. Its protein is CASSESLGSYEQYF.

The DNA for the CDR3 is TGTGCCAGCAGCCCGAGCGGGGGGTCTAACTATGGCTACACCTTC. It translates to CASSPSGGSNYGYTF. V and J are TRBV11-3 and TRBJ1-2, with D possibly TRBD1 on 5 matching bases. From germline, CDR1 is SGHNT and CDR2 YENEEA. Between the trimmed V and J ends, which lost 5 bases and 0 bases, there was a span of 13 bases. The CDR3 totals 15 residues. Based on the CDR3 plus reference TRBV11-3 and TRBJ1-2, the full variable domain is EAGVVQSPRYKIIEKKQPVAFWCNPISGHNTLYWYLQNLGQGPELLIRYENEEAVDDSQLPKDRFSAERLKGVDSTLKIQPAELGDSAVYLCASSPSGGSNYGYTFGSGTRLTVV.

This clone occurred once. The chain couples TRBV27 to TRBJ1-2; D may be TRBD1 (6 bases). The V end was cut by 5 bases, the J end by 8 bases, with 21 bases between. Germline V gene sequence: CDR1 MNHEY, CDR2 SMNVEV (reference sequence). This CDR3 region has 15 residues. Here the CDR3 reads CASSPGAGGLSGYTF. DNA of the CDR3: TGTGCCAGCAGTCCGGGGGCGGGGGGACTAAGCGGCTACACCTTC.

This clone was detected only a few times. The V call is TRBV7-9, the J call TRBJ1-2; 8 bases are shared with TRBD1. Germline CDR1 reads SEHNR; CDR2 reads FQNEAQ (reference sequence). J lost 7 bases, V lost 4 bases, and 11 bases had no gene match. The CDR3 covers 15 residues. The CDR3 is CASSSPGQGSRGYTF. CDR3 DNA sequence: TGTGCCAGCAGCTCCCCTGGACAGGGATCTCGTGGCTACACCTTC.

V gene TRBV10-3 combines with J gene TRBJ1-3; D remains ambiguous. CDR1 is ENHRY, CDR2 SYGVKD, per germline. V was pared by 6 bases and J by 2 bases, with 14 bases between. The CDR3 consists of 15 residues. This CDR3 is CAIRREGFPGNTIYF. DNA of the CDR3: TGTGCCATCAGGCGAGAGGGTTTTCCTGGAAACACCATATATTTT.

A remark on this clone: The sample holds other DNA sequences that translate to the same CDR3. The rearrangement joins TRBV7-9 to TRBJ1-1; possible D gene TRBD1, 6 bases. V was pared by 0 bases and J by 1 base, with 6 bases between. Germline V gene data show CDR1 as SEHNR and CDR2 as FQNEAQ (reference sequence). The CDR3 runs 14 residues. CDR3 protein: CASSLAGGNTEAFF. The CDR3 DNA reads TGTGCCAGCAGCTTAGCAGGGGGGAACACTGAAGCTTTCTTT.

The J gene is TRBJ2-7, the V gene TRBV21-1; TRBD2 is the table's D call, not checked against the DNA. TRBV21-1 is assigned pseudogene status. This CDR3 contains 12 residues. The CDR3 is CASSPPVFEQYF. DNA of the CDR3: TGTGCCAGCAGCCCCCCGGTTTTCGAGCAGTACTTC.

The V gene is TRBV18, the J gene TRBJ2-7; tentative D call: TRBD2 (6 bases). V was pared by 1 base and J by 5 bases, with 9 bases between. CDR3 length equals 13 residues. Germline V gene data show CDR1 as KGHSH and CDR2 as LQKENI. The CDR3 sequence: CASSPQGGDEQYF. The CDR3 bases are TGTGCCAGCTCACCACAAGGCGGGGACGAGCAGTACTTC.

V gene TRBV7-9 combines with J gene TRBJ1-4; D might be TRBD1 (5 bases). The V end lost 5 bases, the J end lost 13 bases, and 23 bases lay between the germline ends. The CDR3 has 15 amino acids. CDR1 is SEHNR, CDR2 FQNEAQ, per germline (reference sequence). Here the CDR3 DNA reads TGTGCCAGCAGCGCCAGCGGGACGGCCCATGGGAGACTGTTTTTT. Residues: CASSASGTAHGRLFF. Supplemented by reference TRBV7-9 and TRBJ1-4, the full variable domain reads DTGVSQNPRHKITKRGQNVTFRCDPISEHNRLYWYRQTLGQGPEFLTYFQNEAQLEKSRLLSDRFSAERPKGSFSTLEIQRTEQGDSAMYLCASSASGTAHGRLFFGSGTQLSVL.

The chain is built from TRBV18 and TRBJ2-7; no reliable D call. Trimming removed 5 bases from V and 4 bases from J, with 6 bases in between. In germline, CDR1 is KGHSH, CDR2 LQKENI. This CDR3 spans 11 amino acids. Here the CDR3 reads CASSAEYEQYF. The CDR3 DNA follows: TGTGCCAGCTCAGCCGAGTACGAGCAGTACTTC.

The rearrangement uses TRBV7-8 and TRBJ1-5; the D is unclear. Germline CDR1 and CDR2: SGHVS and FQNEAQ. The length of the CDR3 is 14 residues. The V gene lost 3 bases and the J gene lost 9 bases, with 15 bases spanning the gap. The DNA for the CDR3 is TGTGCCAGCAGCTTGGAGTACGGTGGAGGGCCCCAGCATTTT. Its protein product is CASSLEYGGGPQHF. Together with reference TRBV7-8 and TRBJ1-5, the CDR3 gives the full variable domain: GAGVSQSPRYKVAKRGQDVALRCDPISGHVSLFWYQQALGQGPEFLTYFQNEAQLDKSGLPSDRFFAERPEGSVSTLKIQRTQQEDSAVYLCASSLEYGGGPQHFGDGTRLSIL.

The chain is built from TRBV18 and TRBJ2-7; TRBD2 aligns across 7 bases. This CDR3 spans 15 amino acids. V shed 5 bases, J shed 3 bases, and the junction held 10 bases outside the gene matches. Germline lookup yields CDR1 KGHSH and CDR2 LQKENI. CDR3 sequence reads: CASSSGRGNFYEQYF. CDR3 in DNA: TGTGCCAGCTCATCCGGGCGGGGGAACTTCTACGAGCAGTACTTC.

This chain connects TRBV5-6 to TRBJ2-5; perhaps TRBD1 as D (5 bases). Per germline, CDR1 SGHDT and CDR2 YYEEEE. This CDR3 region has 14 residues. V shed 4 bases and J shed 1 base, with 11 bases lying between them. CDR3 sequence: CASSTAGSQETQYF. Here the CDR3 DNA reads TGTGCCAGCAGCACAGCAGGGTCCCAAGAGACCCAGTACTTC. Using reference TRBV5-6 and TRBJ2-5 for the parts outside the CDR3, the full variable domain is DAGVTQSPTHLIKTRGQQVTLRCSPKSGHDTVSWYQQALGQGPQFIFQYYEEEERQRGNFPDRFSGHQFPNYSSELNVNALLLGDSALYLCASSTAGSQETQYFGPGTRLLVL.

The chain links TRBV10-3 to TRBJ1-2; D remains ambiguous. V lost 5 bases and J 3 bases, leaving 16 bases between the germline ends. From germline, CDR1 is ENHRY and CDR2 SYGVKD. This CDR3 has 15 amino acids. For the CDR3, the DNA is TGTGCCATCAGTCATCCAGGAAACTCGGACTATGGCTACACCTTC. Its translation: CAISHPGNSDYGYTF.

The V gene is TRBV28, the J gene TRBJ1-5; D not certain. This CDR3 has 13 residues. Germline CDR1 reads MDHEN; CDR2 reads SYDVKM. Deletions cut 3 bases from V and 9 bases from J, with 12 bases between. CDR3 loop: CASSFGAGRPQHF. In DNA, the CDR3 is TGTGCCAGCAGTTTTGGCGCGGGTCGGCCCCAGCATTTT.

The rearrangement links TRBV6-1 to TRBJ2-2; D might be TRBD1 (6 bases). From germline, CDR1 is MNHNS and CDR2 SASEGT. Trimming took 6 bases from V and 7 from J, leaving 15 bases between them. This CDR3 has 14 amino acids. CDR3 DNA sequence: TGTGCCAGCAGCCTAGAAAGGGGGATCGGGGAGCTGTTTTTT. Residues: CASSLERGIGELFF.

V usage is TRBV30 and J usage is TRBJ1-5; 7 bases are a match to TRBD1. V trimming: 2 bases; J trimming: 5 bases; junction bases outside the gene matches: 3. The CDR3 runs to 13 residues. CDR1 and CDR2 (germline): GTSNPN, SVGIG (reference sequence). CDR3: CAWSTGVDQPQHF. The CDR3, as DNA: TGTGCCTGGAGTACAGGGGTCGATCAGCCCCAGCATTTT.

This rearrangement joins TRBV18 to TRBJ2-3; 7 bases map to TRBD1. The CDR3 has 16 amino acids. Germline V gene data show CDR1 as KGHSH and CDR2 as LQKENI. Trimming cost V 0 bases and J 7 bases; bases outside gene matches: 10. CDR3: CASSPPARDSPYTQYF. The CDR3 nucleotides read TGTGCCAGCTCACCACCCGCTCGGGACAGCCCCTATACGCAGTATTTT.

The chain employs TRBV6-1 and TRBJ1-1; D perhaps matches TRBD1 (6 bases). V lost 2 bases and J 10 bases, leaving 11 bases between the germline ends. The CDR3 loop spans 12 amino acids. The V gene's germline CDR1 is MNHNS and CDR2 SASEGT. Here the CDR3 reads CASSELAGAAFF. The CDR3, as DNA: TGTGCCAGCAGTGAATTAGCAGGGGCAGCTTTCTTT.

The chain couples TRBV27 to TRBJ1-6; the D is unclear. The CDR3 loop spans 14 amino acids. Germline loops: CDR1 MNHEY, CDR2 SMNVEV (reference sequence). The V end was cut by 9 bases, the J end by 3 bases, with 12 bases between. CDR3: CASQELYYNSPLHF. CDR3 DNA: TGTGCCAGTCAAGAGCTTTACTATAATTCACCCCTCCACTTT.